The subject of this entry is one T cell receptor beta chain. Its specific antigen is unknown. No base-level quality is on record; no much larger clone is a single base apart. This specimen belongs to a study of cytomegalovirus exposure and HLA in healthy donors (dated by TCRdb to 2016 to 2017). Turning to the overall study: In an earlier analysis of fewer than 750 of the donors, around 300 Gb of sequence data and 117 million unique TCR beta sequences from about 190 million T cells were reported. An early release covering roughly 580 HLA-typed donors comprised about 310 gigabases of sequencing data and roughly 86 million unique TCR sequences. Among the approximately 420 genotyped donors, approximately 82% belonged to the genetic ancestry cluster associated with self-reported Caucasian donors. The study aimed to test whether cataloging public T cell receptors could reveal signatures of past pathogen exposure. Using immunosequencing, the study profiled T cell repertoires from 640 or so subjects and related those repertoires to cytomegalovirus serostatus. A separate validation cohort of 100 to 150 different subjects was used in addition to the roughly 670-subject first cohort. The study combined high-throughput TCR immunosequencing, statistical association of individual TCRs with disease status, and machine learning to predict cytomegalovirus infection status. A later analysis re-analyzed previously published TCR beta repertoires from about 600 donors and added high-resolution HLA genotyping to study TCR occurrence patterns. The later analysis used no new phenotypic data to find candidate immune exposures, relying instead on TCR beta sequences and their occurrence across donors. An earlier analysis of approximately 580 of the donors used high-throughput TCR beta sequencing to judge whether each TCR beta V gene segment behaved as functional or pseudogenic. Donor age, sex, ethnicity and CMV serostatus were compiled together with the repertoire data. A later genetic analysis took genome-wide SNP genotypes for about 55% of the roughly 670 donors and used that subset as a discovery cohort. All discovery cohort repertoires had been generated on a single sequencing platform. Both class I and class II loci were covered by HLA typing, at four-digit resolution. Typing coverage differed by locus: A, B, C, DRB1 and DQB1 were typed in roughly 620-630 donors, DQA1 in 522, DPA1 in 600 to 610, and DPB1 in about 450. A handful of DR-DQ haplotypes were handled as single units for association and clustering because linkage in the cohort was strong. Among around 400 genotyped donors of the cohort, an average of approximately 240,000 unique TCR beta nucleotide sequences was sequenced per donor, of which about 19% were non-productive.

The paper's findings and limits, for the study overall: An association between a missense DCLRE1C variant and V-gene and J-gene trimming of TCR beta chains was found in a later genetic analysis and replicated in an independent cohort. At a false discovery rate of 0.05, a later analysis linked under 20,000 TCR beta sequences to specific HLA alleles. A later analysis found that TCR association rates varied across HLA loci, with DRB1 alleles showing the most associated TCRs and HLA-C alleles the fewest. Linkage disequilibrium might explain the correlated functional status among segregating V segments, but an unknown experimental factor could not be excluded. The earlier analysis of approximately 540 of the donors excluded about 16 rarely observed V segments, including chromosome 9 orphons, because counts were too low. Presence/absence analyses assumed roughly uniform sequencing depth across donors, an assumption that may not hold. A later analysis found that HLA-associated TCR beta chains were more clonally expanded and had lower generation probabilities than equally common non-associated chains. Because HLA typing was unavailable for some donors at each locus, only the typed subset was used in association tests. Across donors, most TCR sequences were observed very rarely, whereas some public TCRs were present in many individuals. In a later analysis, several top co-occurrence clusters were reported to appear linked to parvovirus B19, influenza, CMV and Epstein-Barr virus. According to a later analysis, most CMV-associated TCR beta chains appeared to be HLA-restricted, and the HLA associations seemed to be driven largely by CMV exposure. In an earlier analysis of 587 of the donors, most TCR beta V segments were observed in productive rearrangements about 87% or about 30% of the time, broadly matching IMGT annotations. In a later genetic analysis, fewer N-insertions in productive TCRs were reported among donors in an Asian-associated ancestry cluster than the roughly 640-donor mean. The classifier was reported to diagnose cytomegalovirus status with high specificity and sensitivity in both the original cohort and the validation cohort. The authors suggested that the approach could potentially be extended to other disease states and immunological phenotypes. In vitro tests confirmed that a few of the cytomegalovirus-associated TCR beta chains recognize cytomegalovirus antigens. A cluster of highly shared sequence variants was judged likely to represent a technical artifact of the sequencing pipeline. The study listed approximately 160 TCR beta chains as associated with cytomegalovirus. A further reported finding was that TCR beta sequences accurately predicted the HLA-A and HLA-B alleles for most subjects in the first cohort. This cohort had only TCR beta chains sequenced, and the lack of alpha or paired-chain data limited which features could be detected. The only immune exposure information available for the cohort was CMV serostatus. Strong co-occurrence of HLA alleles, especially DR and DQ, made assigning TCR associations to individual alleles difficult. Because the 87-base-pair reads could not distinguish some IMGT-functional V segments, including TRBV6-2 and TRBV6-3, those segments were excluded.

Libraries were built with the immunoSEQ multiplex PCR assay. For the multiplex PCR, a mixture combining 60 forward primers for TCR Vbeta segments and 13 reverse primers for TCR Jbeta segments was used. The CDR3 region of rearranged TCR beta genes was amplified from genomic DNA with a multiplex PCR assay. The amplified TCR beta libraries were sequenced on the Illumina HiSeq System as 87-base-pair reads. The source study handled its data this way. Across the 640 or so repertoires, a later analysis counted tens of millions of unique TCR beta chains, some 11 million of which were shared by at least two donors. A nearest-neighbor algorithm error-corrected the raw reads and collapsed the reads into unique sequences, merging closely related sequences to remove PCR and sequencing errors. To assign V, D and J gene segments, CDR3 sequences were aligned to IMGT reference sequences. For a sequence to be retained, at least a six-nucleotide match to both a V gene segment and a J gene segment was required. A rearrangement was called productive if the CDR3 had no stop codons and remained in frame with V and J, and every other rearrangement was called non-productive. CDR3 was defined by IMGT convention, running from the second conserved V-encoded cysteine to the conserved J-encoded phenylalanine. In an earlier analysis of around 570 of the donors, sequences lacking an unambiguous match to a single V gene segment were excluded. In an earlier analysis of 450 to 700 of the donors, V segments were called functional above 56.7% productive rearrangements and were called segregating when the between-donor standard deviation exceeded 5%. A statistical classification framework was developed to diagnose cytomegalovirus status using the catalog of TCR beta chain sequences. In a later analysis, TCR nucleotide sequences were compared against IMGT/GENE-DB human TR gene sequences so that V and J genes could be assigned. Using the TCRdist pipeline, a later analysis assigned CDR3 sequences along with most-parsimonious VDJ recombination scenarios. In a later analysis, each TCR beta chain was defined by its CDR3 amino acid sequence together with its V-gene family, and reads lacking a unique V-gene family were excluded. To address suspected cross-contamination and a sequencing artifact, a later analysis removed roughly 580 highly shared, low-generation-probability nucleotide sequences. A later analysis calculated a clonal expansion index for each public chain from normalized within-repertoire ranks of inferred template counts. In a later analysis, generation probabilities were computed using a VDJ recombination model fitted to out-of-frame rearrangements, and the results were checked against IGoR. A later analysis scored TCR-TCR, TCR-HLA and TCR-CMV co-occurrence with hypergeometric tests, applying a repertoire-size bias correction to TCR pairs. A later analysis estimated false discovery rates by permuting HLA or CMV assignments 20 times. In a later analysis, co-occurring TCRs were grouped with DBSCAN, and TCRdist sequence similarity was added when clustering was performed within HLA-allele-positive subsets. Repertoires with fewer than 30,000 or more than 120,000 public chains were left out of co-occurrence clustering, as were a handful of repertoires with anomalous nucleotide sharing. TCRdb's version of the immuneACCESS table is confined to in-frame rearrangements and falls short of the full clone set. An unresolved V gene accounts for under half of the shortfall where checked; the remainder is of unknown origin. That table supplies the V and J calls and clone size; D and trimming were determined from the DNA. This sample gives tens of thousands of clones in total; just under 80% of them show up just once. About 7.3% of the sample is in the top ten clones.

V is trimmed back by 1 base and J by 5 bases, and the junction contains 11 bases that no gene match accounts for. The germline V gene provides CDR1 LGHNA and CDR2 YSLEER. Spanning cysteine to phenylalanine, the CDR3 consists of 17 amino acids. Only CDR3 DNA is held: 51 bases, read in frame from base 1. The cohort consisted of 670 or so healthy bone marrow donors. Cohort members were all nominally healthy when sampled, although unrecorded immune exposures were likely present. The donor was CMV seronegative and was included in the group of hundreds of seronegative cohort members. Each donor provided a peripheral blood sample, and peripheral blood mononuclear cells were used for TCR beta sequencing. Genomic DNA was extracted from the blood cell samples with the Qiagen DNeasy Blood Extraction Kit.

This receptor was taken from a man aged 25-40 years in good health and CMV-seronegative. Sequences were obtained from PBMCs. Here the chain combines TRBV4-3 and TRBJ2-3; TRBD2 lines up with 8 middle nucleotides. The DNA sequence reads TGCGCCAGCAGCCAAGTGTTGGCGGGGGGCCCCCGAGATACGCAGTATTTT. This is translated as CASSQVLAGGPRDTQYF.